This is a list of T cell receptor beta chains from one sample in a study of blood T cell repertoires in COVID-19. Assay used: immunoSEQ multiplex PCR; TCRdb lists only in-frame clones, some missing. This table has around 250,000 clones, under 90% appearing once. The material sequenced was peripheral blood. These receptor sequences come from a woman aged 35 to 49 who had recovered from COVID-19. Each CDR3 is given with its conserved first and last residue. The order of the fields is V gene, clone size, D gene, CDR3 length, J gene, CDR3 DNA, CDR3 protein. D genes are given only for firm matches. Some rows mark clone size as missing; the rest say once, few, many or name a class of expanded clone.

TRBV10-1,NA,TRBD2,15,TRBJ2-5,TGCGCCAGCAGCCGGACTAGCGGGAGGTTGGAGACCCAGTACTTC,CASSRTSGRLETQYF
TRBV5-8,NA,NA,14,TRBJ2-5,TGTGCCAGCAGCGGCACGTCGATGCAAGAGACCCAGTACTTC,CASSGTSMQETQYF
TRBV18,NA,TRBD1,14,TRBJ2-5,TGTGCCAGCTCACACGGGACAGTTCAAGAGACCCAGTACTTC,CASSHGTVQETQYF
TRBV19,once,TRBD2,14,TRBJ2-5,TGTGCCAGTAGTACCGCGGGGGGCCAAGAGACCCAGTACTTC,CASSTAGGQETQYF
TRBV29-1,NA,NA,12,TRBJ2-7,TGCAGCGTTGAAGTGACAGGTAACGAGCAGTACTTC,CSVEVTGNEQYF
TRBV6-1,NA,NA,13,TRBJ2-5,TGTGCCAGCAGTGAAGTGTCTCGAGAGACCCAGTACTTC,CASSEVSRETQYF
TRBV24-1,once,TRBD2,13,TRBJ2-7,TGTGCCTCGTCAACTAGCGCCTCCAACGAGCAGTACTTC,CASSTSASNEQYF
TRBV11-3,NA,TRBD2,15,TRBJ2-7,TGTGCCAGCAGCATATCAATAGCGGGGCGGAACGAGCAGTACTTC,CASSISIAGRNEQYF
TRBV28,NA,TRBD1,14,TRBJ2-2,TGTGCCAGCAGAACAGGGGGCTCGTCAGGGGAGCTGTTTTTT,CASRTGGSSGELFF
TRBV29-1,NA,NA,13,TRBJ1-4,TGCAGCGCCTCACCGGGGTTAAATGAAAAACTGTTTTTT,CSASPGLNEKLFF
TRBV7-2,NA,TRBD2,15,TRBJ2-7,TGTGCCAGCAGCTCCTCGACTAGCGGGAGATCCGAGCAGTACTTC,CASSSSTSGRSEQYF
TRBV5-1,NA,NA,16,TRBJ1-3,TGCGCCAGCAGCTTGGAACAGCAAAACTCTGGAAACACCATATATTTT,CASSLEQQNSGNTIYF
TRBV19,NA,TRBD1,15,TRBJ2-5,TGTGCCAGTAGTATGGTTCAAGGGGGCCGAGAGACCCAGTACTTC,CASSMVQGGRETQYF
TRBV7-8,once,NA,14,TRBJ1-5,TGTGCCAGCAGCTTAGCTAGTAGCAATCAGCCCCAGCATTTT,CASSLASSNQPQHF
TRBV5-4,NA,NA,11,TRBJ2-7,TGTGCCAGCAGCCTGCTTGAGGAGCAGTACTTC,CASSLLEEQYF
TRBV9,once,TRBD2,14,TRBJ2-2,TGTGCCAGCAAGCGGGGAGACAACACCGGGGAGCTGTTTTTT,CASKRGDNTGELFF
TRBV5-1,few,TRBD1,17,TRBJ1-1,TGCGCCAGCAGCTTGGGTGTGACCGGGACAGTGAACACTGAAGCTTTCTTT,CASSLGVTGTVNTEAFF
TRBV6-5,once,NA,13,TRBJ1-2,TGTGCCAGCAGAGACAGGATTAACTATGGCTACACCTTC,CASRDRINYGYTF
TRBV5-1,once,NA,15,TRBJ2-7,TGCGCCAGCAGCCCGGAGGACAGCCCCTCCTACGAGCAGTACTTC,CASSPEDSPSYEQYF
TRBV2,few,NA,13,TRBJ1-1,TGTGCCAGCAGTGTAGGGGAGAACACTGAAGCTTTCTTT,CASSVGENTEAFF
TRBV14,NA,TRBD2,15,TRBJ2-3,TGTGCCAGCAGCCAAGGGGCGGGAGGCACAGATACGCAGTATTTT,CASSQGAGGTDTQYF
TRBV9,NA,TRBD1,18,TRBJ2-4,TGTGCCAGCAGCGTGGACCCCTGGACAGGGACGGCCAAAAACATTCAGTACTTC,CASSVDPWTGTAKNIQYF